The clone carrying this TCR beta chain was detected many times. This sample includes further DNA sequences coding for the same CDR3. Profiled with immunoSEQ multiplex PCR; TCRdb holds only in-frame clones, not every one. The repertoire shows approximately 25,000 clones, none seen only once; the top ten take less than 2%. Cyclophosphamide on days +3 and +4 followed busulfan-fludarabine conditioning and a marrow graft. This sample was included in a study of T cells after posttransplantation cyclophosphamide. Germline V CDR1 and CDR2: SGHTA, FQGTGA. Trimming cost V 4 bases and J 2 bases, with 16 bases left between them. The CDR3 extends over 16 amino acids.

The TCR comes from a male patient in his late teens or twenties who received an allogeneic stem cell transplant from a related donor, was CMV-positive, and had no GVHD. Some T cells may be the graft donor's. The chain employs TRBV7-3 and TRBJ2-3, with a weak D call TRBD2 (6 bases). Sample: PBMCs, taken after allogeneic stem cell transplant with posttransplant cyclophosphamide. The CDR3 DNA is TGTGCCAGCAGCTCCCACTGGCGGGGCCACACAGATACGCAGTATTTT. It is translated as CASSSHWRGHTDTQYF.